These 29 T cell receptor beta chains were all obtained from the same sample, sequenced in a study of TIL therapy for anti-PD-1-resistant metastatic lung cancer. Sequencing used immunoSEQ v3. Sequencing was performed with immunoSEQ multiplex PCR; in TCRdb, only in-frame clones are kept and a portion is missing. The sample lists under 6,500 clones; 66% were seen once. Documented time point: pre-treatment sample, taken before nivolumab and TIL therapy. Tumor tissue came from excised metastases, mostly pleural nodules or supraclavicular lymph nodes. The starting material was tumor tissue, obtained at baseline. These receptors all stem from a person between 30 and 80 years old with non-small cell lung cancer.

CDR3 residues: CATSKLSRGEQYF. The CDR3 nucleotides are TGTGCCACCAGCAAGTTGAGTAGGGGGGAGCAGTACTTC. The genes are TRBV15 and TRBJ2-7; D is possibly TRBD1 (6 bases). Trimming removed 4 bases from V and 7 bases from J, with 14 bases in between. CDR1 is LNHNV and CDR2 is YYDKDF in the germline V gene (reference sequence). This CDR3 is 13 amino acids long.

The chain carries TRBV5-5 and TRBJ2-7; D ambiguous. The CDR3 totals 12 residues. Germline CDR1 is SGHKS and CDR2 is YYEKEE (reference sequence). V was pared by 1 base and J by 3 bases, with 5 bases between. The CDR3: CASSLLYYEQYF. CDR3 nucleotides: TGTGCCAGCAGCTTGTTATACTACGAGCAGTACTTC.

V usage is TRBV2 and J usage is TRBJ1-2; a weak D match, TRBD1 (6 bases). V was shortened by 4 bases and J by 3 bases, with 12 bases between the two germline ends. Germline CDR1 and CDR2: SNHLY and FYNNEI. This CDR3 region has 14 residues. This chain's CDR3 is CASSVDRGDYGYTF. CDR3 DNA sequence: TGTGCCAGCAGTGTGGACAGAGGGGACTATGGCTACACCTTC. Combining the CDR3 with reference TRBV2 and TRBJ1-2 gives the whole variable domain EPEVTQTPSHQVTQMGQEVILRCVPISNHLYFYWYRQILGQKVEFLVSFYNNEISEKSEIFDDQFSVERPDGSNFTLKIRSTKLEDSAMYFCASSVDRGDYGYTFGSGTRLTVV.

J is TRBJ2-1 and V is TRBV9; 13 nucleotides match TRBD2. From germline, CDR1 is SGDLS and CDR2 YYNGEE. Trimming at V came to 4 bases and at J to 0 bases, leaving 13 bases not matched to a gene. The CDR3 spans 20 residues. CDR3 region: CASSQSTGTSGESSYNEQFF. The CDR3 DNA reads as TGTGCCAGCAGCCAGTCCACAGGGACTAGCGGGGAAAGCTCCTACAATGAGCAGTTCTTC.

The J gene is TRBJ2-3, the V gene TRBV19; no clear D gene. V was shortened by 3 bases and J by 0 bases, with 13 bases between the two germline ends. CDR3 length: 16 residues. Germline lookup yields CDR1 LNHDA and CDR2 SQIVND (reference sequence). Here the CDR3 reads CASSMAGVASTDTQYF. CDR3 nucleotide sequence: TGTGCCAGTAGTATGGCTGGAGTTGCGAGCACAGATACGCAGTATTTT.

This chain links TRBV15 with TRBJ2-5; D might be TRBD1 (5 bases). V dropped 3 bases and J dropped 0 bases, with 11 bases sitting between them. Germline CDR1 LNHNV, CDR2 YYDKDF (reference sequence). The CDR3 length is 15 residues. The CDR3 sequence is CATSRISGNQETQYF. DNA of the CDR3: TGTGCCACCAGCAGGATCTCAGGGAACCAAGAGACCCAGTACTTC.

The chain carries TRBV18 and TRBJ1-4; D gene uncertain. The CDR3 runs 13 residues. Germline CDR1 is KGHSH and CDR2 is LQKENI. V gave up 2 bases and J gave up 14 bases, with 15 bases separating them. The CDR3 sequence is CASSPGSSRWLFF. As DNA, the CDR3 is TGTGCCAGCTCACCAGGGTCGAGTCGGTGGCTGTTTTTT.

This clone turned up a few times. The chain uses TRBV7-9 and TRBJ1-1; a possible D gene is TRBD1 (6 bases). Germline CDR1 is SEHNR and CDR2 is FQNEAQ (reference sequence). The CDR3 consists of 17 residues. V dropped 1 base and J dropped 4 bases, with 19 bases sitting between them. CDR3 sequence reads: CASSLEGFRAGATEAFF. In nucleotides, the CDR3 is TGTGCCAGCAGCTTAGAAGGATTTCGGGCAGGGGCCACTGAAGCTTTCTTT.

The rearrangement links TRBV19 to TRBJ2-5; perhaps TRBD2 as D (5 bases). The CDR3 covers 15 residues. V lost 0 bases, J lost 4 bases, and 12 bases lay in between. CDR1 is LNHDA and CDR2 is SQIVND in the germline V gene (reference sequence). CDR3 residues: CASSIERARGETQYF. The CDR3 bases are TGTGCCAGTAGTATAGAGAGAGCCCGGGGAGAGACCCAGTACTTC. The full variable domain, with the rest looked up from reference TRBV19 and TRBJ2-5, is DGGITQSPKYLFRKEGQNVTLSCEQNLNHDAMYWYRQDPGQGLRLIYYSQIVNDFQKGDIAEGYSVSREKKESFPLTVTSAQKNPTAFYLCASSIERARGETQYFGPGTRLLVL.

The chain couples TRBV5-4 to TRBJ2-3; 12 bases align to TRBD2. This CDR3 comprises 16 residues. The V segment lost 4 bases and the J segment 0 bases; nucleotides outside the gene matches: 3. Germline V gene sequence: CDR1 SGHNT, CDR2 YYREEE (reference sequence). CDR3 region: CASSHGLAGSTDTQYF. As DNA, the CDR3 is TGTGCCAGCAGCCATGGACTAGCGGGAAGCACAGATACGCAGTATTTT.

This clone was counted a single time. The chain employs TRBV6-5 and TRBJ2-3; 7 bases align to TRBD2. Germline V lookup: CDR1 MNHEY, CDR2 SVGAGI. The CDR3 length is 15 residues. With V trimmed by 5 bases and J by 4 bases, 9 bases remained unmatched. CDR3 sequence: CASSLLGEGADTQYF. In DNA form, the CDR3 reads TGTGCCAGCAGTCTTTTGGGGGAGGGCGCAGATACGCAGTATTTT.

This clone has more than one count but fewer than ten. This chain joins TRBV5-3 and TRBJ1-6, with 8 bases aligning to TRBD1. TRBV5-3 is placed among ORFs of uncertain function. V lost 4 bases, J lost 7 bases, and 7 bases stayed unmatched. This CDR3 spans 15 amino acids. CDR3: CARSPGQVFNSPLHF. CDR3 coding DNA: TGTGCCAGAAGCCCGGGACAGGTCTTCAATTCACCCCTCCACTTT.

This clone has a handful of counts. The chain recombines TRBV12-3 or TRBV12-4 with TRBJ1-1; D perhaps matches TRBD1 (5 bases). This CDR3 region has 13 residues. V shed 5 bases and J shed 10 bases, with 17 bases lying between them. CDR3 in amino acids: CASSTNIQGVAFF. For the CDR3, the DNA is TGTGCCAGCAGTACAAACATTCAGGGTGTAGCTTTCTTT.

The rearrangement joins TRBV5-1 to TRBJ1-5; 7 nucleotides align to TRBD1. The germline V gene encodes CDR1 SGHRS and CDR2 YFSETQ. The CDR3 consists of 15 residues. V shed 4 bases, J shed 1 base, and the junction held 5 bases outside the gene matches. CDR3 protein: CASSDTGQSNQPQHF. The CDR3 nucleotides are TGCGCCAGCAGCGACACGGGACAGAGCAATCAGCCCCAGCATTTT.

The chain recombines TRBV7-2 with TRBJ2-1; D is perhaps TRBD1 (5 bases). The CDR3 loop spans 13 amino acids. Germline CDR1 and CDR2: SGHTA and FQGNSA. Trimming stripped 1 base from V and 4 bases from J, with 5 bases between. In nucleotides, the CDR3 is TGTGCCAGCAGCTTAGGACAGTACAATGAGCAGTTCTTC. As protein: CASSLGQYNEQFF. The full variable domain, its missing parts supplied by reference TRBV7-2 and TRBJ2-1, is GAGVSQSPSNKVTEKGKDVELRCDPISGHTALYWYRQSLGQGLEFLIYFQGNSAPDKSGLPSDRFSAERTGGSVSTLTIQRTQQEDSAVYLCASSLGQYNEQFFGPGTRLTVL.

This clone was detected a few times. The rearrangement uses TRBV11-3 and TRBJ1-1; no clear D. The CDR3 has 13 amino acids. Germline CDR1 is SGHNT and CDR2 is YENEEA. The V end lost 5 bases, the J end lost 0 bases, and 7 bases lay between the germline ends. The CDR3 spells CASSDRLNTEAFF. CDR3 coding DNA: TGTGCCAGCAGCGATCGACTGAACACTGAAGCTTTCTTT. Complete variable domain (other parts from reference TRBV11-3 and TRBJ1-1): EAGVVQSPRYKIIEKKQPVAFWCNPISGHNTLYWYLQNLGQGPELLIRYENEEAVDDSQLPKDRFSAERLKGVDSTLKIQPAELGDSAVYLCASSDRLNTEAFFGQGTRLTVV.

The genes are TRBV29-1 and TRBJ1-2; D call uncertain. Germline CDR1 and CDR2: SQVTM and ANQGSEA. Trimming pared 6 bases from V and 9 bases from J, leaving 17 bases between. The CDR3 totals 12 residues. The CDR3 spells CSVPGGRASYTF. CDR3 DNA: TGCAGCGTGCCGGGAGGGAGGGCTAGCTACACCTTC. The full variable domain, completed using reference TRBV29-1 and TRBJ1-2, is SAVISQKPSRDICQRGTSLTIQCQVDSQVTMMFWYRQQPGQSLTLIATANQGSEATYESGFVIDKFPISRPNLTFSTLTVSNMSPEDSSIYLCSVPGGRASYTFGSGTRLTVV.

The chain is built from TRBV27 and TRBJ2-2; tentatively, D is TRBD1 or TRBD2 (5 bases each). This CDR3 has 15 amino acids. Germline CDR1 reads MNHEY; CDR2 reads SMNVEV (reference sequence). V was trimmed by 8 bases and J by 2 bases, leaving 15 bases between them. In DNA form, the CDR3 reads TGTGCCAGCGCCCCGGGACCGTTTAACACCGGGGAGCTGTTTTTT. Its protein is CASAPGPFNTGELFF.

This chain uses TRBV6-2 or TRBV6-3 with TRBJ2-3; 7 bases map to TRBD1. Germline loops: CDR1 MNHEY, CDR2 SVGEGT. The CDR3 has 15 amino acids. V trimming: 0 bases; J trimming: 2 bases; junction bases outside the gene matches: 2. CDR3 sequence reads: CASSYSTGPTDTQYF. CDR3 nucleotide sequence: TGTGCCAGCAGTTACTCGACAGGGCCCACAGATACGCAGTATTTT.

V usage is TRBV5-1 and J usage is TRBJ2-5; 9 bases are a match to TRBD1. With 4 bases clipped from V and 5 bases from J, the junction kept 9 bases outside the gene matches. Germline CDR1 SGHRS, CDR2 YFSETQ. The CDR3 contains 15 residues. CDR3 protein: CASSTATGGMETQYF. The DNA of the CDR3 is TGCGCCAGCAGCACCGCAACAGGGGGCATGGAGACCCAGTACTTC.

DNA for the CDR3: TGTGCCAGCAGCGTAGGACTAACCTCCCAAGAGACCCAGTACTTC. This encodes CASSVGLTSQETQYF. The V call is TRBV9, the J call TRBJ2-5, with a weak D call TRBD2 (5 bases). There are 15 residues in the CDR3. Germline V lookup: CDR1 SGDLS, CDR2 YYNGEE. Between the trimmed V and J ends, which lost 0 bases and 1 base, there was a span of 10 bases.

The gene calls are TRBV5-1 and TRBJ2-1; 9 bases map to TRBD2. From germline, CDR1 is SGHRS and CDR2 YFSETQ. V shed 0 bases, J shed 3 bases, and the junction held 4 bases outside the gene matches. This CDR3 spans 16 amino acids. The DNA of the CDR3 is TGCGCCAGCAGCTTGGGGCTAGCGGGGATCTACAATGAGCAGTTCTTC. As protein: CASSLGLAGIYNEQFF.

The CDR3 DNA reads as TGTGCCAGCAGTGAAGCCCAGGCCGCAATGGCGGCCCTCCACTTT. This encodes CASSEAQAAMAALHF. The chain recombines TRBV2 with TRBJ1-6; D is ambiguous. The CDR3 is made up of 15 amino acids. Germline CDR1 SNHLY, CDR2 FYNNEI. V was trimmed by 0 bases and J by 14 bases, leaving 17 bases between them. Filled out from reference TRBV2 and TRBJ1-6, the complete variable domain reads EPEVTQTPSHQVTQMGQEVILRCVPISNHLYFYWYRQILGQKVEFLVSFYNNEISEKSEIFDDQFSVERPDGSNFTLKIRSTKLEDSAMYFCASSEAQAAMAALHFGNGTRLTVT.

CDR3 protein: CASSALEGTRSPLHF. The CDR3 bases are TGTGCCAGCAGCGCCTTGGAGGGAACACGCTCACCCCTCCACTTT. This chain connects TRBV7-8 to TRBJ1-6; D gene uncertain. Germline-derived CDR1 and CDR2 are SGHVS and FQNEAQ. Trimming removed 5 bases at V and 10 bases at J, with 18 bases between. This CDR3 spans 15 amino acids.

V and J are TRBV4-1 and TRBJ1-2; perhaps TRBD1 as D (6 bases). Germline V CDR1 and CDR2: MGHRA, YSYEKL. Between the trimmed V and J ends, which lost 4 bases and 0 bases, there was a span of 18 bases. There are 17 residues in the CDR3. The CDR3 here is CASSRTDRPQANYGYTF. The CDR3, as DNA: TGCGCCAGCAGCCGGACCGACAGGCCCCAAGCTAACTATGGCTACACCTTC.

V usage is TRBV2 and J usage is TRBJ2-7, with 7 bases matching TRBD1. This CDR3 has 13 residues. Germline V lookup: CDR1 SNHLY, CDR2 FYNNEI. The V segment lost 6 bases and the J segment 6 bases; nucleotides outside the gene matches: 8. This CDR3 reads CASSADRNSEQYV. Here the CDR3 DNA reads TGTGCCAGCAGCGCGGACAGGAACTCCGAGCAGTACGTC.

This clone was observed once. The V call is TRBV27, the J call TRBJ1-2; perhaps TRBD1 as D (6 bases). Germline loops: CDR1 MNHEY, CDR2 SMNVEV (reference sequence). There are 13 residues in the CDR3. V dropped 8 bases and J dropped 4 bases, with 14 bases sitting between them. The CDR3 nucleotides read TGTGCCAGCGGCCCGCAGGGGATCTATGGCTACACCTTC. Translation gives CASGPQGIYGYTF.

The chain employs TRBV7-8 and TRBJ1-1; D gene ambiguous. This CDR3 is 12 amino acids long. Trimming left V 5 bases short and J 8 bases short, with 12 bases between. Germline V CDR1 and CDR2: SGHVS, FQNEAQ. This CDR3 is CASSLHPLEAFF. The CDR3 nucleotides read TGTGCCAGCAGCCTACACCCCCTGGAAGCTTTCTTT.

In this sample, this clone turned up once. Other DNA sequences in this specimen translate into the identical CDR3. V usage is TRBV5-1 and J usage is TRBJ2-5, with a weak D call TRBD2 (6 bases). CDR1 and CDR2 (germline): SGHRS, YFSETQ. Trimming shortened V by 5 bases and J by 5 bases, and 13 bases separated the two germline ends. The CDR3 consists of 13 residues. The CDR3 loop reads CASSQGGGETQYF. DNA of the CDR3: TGCGCCAGCAGTCAGGGAGGTGGGGAGACCCAGTACTTC.